The text below deals with one TCR beta chain. Its antigen is unidentified. It was with 60 Vbeta and 13 Jbeta primers that the PCR ran. TCRdb's table, derived via immunoSEQ multiplex PCR, lists solely in-frame clones and lacks some. The profile shows approximately 95,000 clones, around 80% of them singletons. The data stem from a study of cytomegalovirus exposure and HLA in healthy donors. Notes on the study in general: Per a later analysis, HLA-associated TCR beta chains showed more clonal expansion than other, equally common TCR beta chains.

CDR3 size: 12 residues. Germline V gene data show CDR1 as MNHEY and CDR2 as SMNVEV (reference sequence). With 8 bases removed from V and 4 bases from J, the gap between germline ends came to 6 bases. Healthy bone marrow donors made up the donor group. The gene calls are TRBV27 and TRBJ2-6; D gene uncertain. The sequenced material came from PBMCs. The receptor comes from a man aged 18 to 35 in good health and CMV-seropositive. The CDR3 DNA sequence: TGTGCCAGCCTCGGGGGGGCCAACGTCCTGACTTTC. Amino acid sequence: CASLGGANVLTF.